This TCR beta chain was recorded in a study of blood T cell repertoires in COVID-19. Study in general: COVID-19 samples, acute and convalescent, were from the United States, Italy and Spain. PBMCs, B-cell-depleted T cells, or T cells provided the cDNA or gDNA that made up the material.

Study processing details: By means of reference gene primer amplification, nucleated cell counts were estimated. Generated by immunoSEQ multiplex PCR, the TCRdb table keeps only in-frame clones and is missing some. The V and J calls and clone size are taken from that table; D and trimming were inferred from the DNA. Here the sample spans roughly 46,000 clones, around 80% being singletons. The CDR3 contains 14 residues. The germline CDR1 and CDR2 sequences are MNHEY and SVGAGI. The V and J ends lost 2 bases and 10 bases respectively, with 14 bases between them. The chain combines TRBV6-5 with TRBJ1-4; D is ambiguous. The sequence came from a man between 60 and 75 years old with acute or convalescent COVID-19. Material for sequencing was peripheral blood. The CDR3 is CASSYDGNPGKLFF. The CDR3 DNA reads TGTGCCAGCAGTTACGACGGGAACCCTGGAAAACTGTTTTTT.